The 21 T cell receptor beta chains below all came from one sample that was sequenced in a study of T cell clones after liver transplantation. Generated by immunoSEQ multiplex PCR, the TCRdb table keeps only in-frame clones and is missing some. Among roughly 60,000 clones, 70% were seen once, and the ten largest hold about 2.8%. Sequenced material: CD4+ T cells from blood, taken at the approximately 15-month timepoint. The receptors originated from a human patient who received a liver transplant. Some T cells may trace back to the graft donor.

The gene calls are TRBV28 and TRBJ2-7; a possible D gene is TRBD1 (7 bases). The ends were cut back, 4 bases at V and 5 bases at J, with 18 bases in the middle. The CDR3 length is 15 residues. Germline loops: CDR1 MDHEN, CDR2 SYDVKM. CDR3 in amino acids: CASSSGGSLVHEQYF. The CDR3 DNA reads TGTGCCAGCAGTTCAGGGGGGAGCCTCGTCCACGAGCAGTACTTC.

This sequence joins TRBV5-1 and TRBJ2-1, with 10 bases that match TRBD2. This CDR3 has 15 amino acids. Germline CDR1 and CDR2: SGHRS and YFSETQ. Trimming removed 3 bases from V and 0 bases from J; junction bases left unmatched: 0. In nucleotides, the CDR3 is TGCGCCAGCAGCTCTAGCGGGAGCTCCTACAATGAGCAGTTCTTC. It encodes CASSSSGSSYNEQFF. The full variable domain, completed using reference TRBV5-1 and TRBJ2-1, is KAGVTQTPRYLIKTRGQQVTLSCSPISGHRSVSWYQQTPGQGLQFLFEYFSETQRNKGNFPGRFSGRQFSNSRSEMNVSTLELGDSALYLCASSSSGSSYNEQFFGPGTRLTVL.

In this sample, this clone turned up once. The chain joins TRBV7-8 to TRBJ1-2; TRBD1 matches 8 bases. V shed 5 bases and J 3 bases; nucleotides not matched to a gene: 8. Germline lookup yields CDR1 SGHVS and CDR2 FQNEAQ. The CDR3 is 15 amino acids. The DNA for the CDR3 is TGTGCCAGCAGCAAAGCCGCGGGACAGGACTATGGCTACACCTTC. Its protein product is CASSKAAGQDYGYTF.

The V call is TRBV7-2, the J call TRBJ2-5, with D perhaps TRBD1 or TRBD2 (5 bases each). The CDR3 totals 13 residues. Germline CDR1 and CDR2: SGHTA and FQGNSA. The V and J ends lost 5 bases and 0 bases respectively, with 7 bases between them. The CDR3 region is CASSGGHQETQYF. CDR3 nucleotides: TGTGCCAGCAGCGGGGGACACCAAGAGACCCAGTACTTC.

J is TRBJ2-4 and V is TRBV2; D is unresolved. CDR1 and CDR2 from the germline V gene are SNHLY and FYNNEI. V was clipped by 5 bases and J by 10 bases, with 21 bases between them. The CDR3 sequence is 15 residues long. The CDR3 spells CASSSAIPGPLIQYF. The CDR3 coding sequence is TGTGCCAGCAGTTCTGCTATCCCGGGCCCCTTAATTCAGTACTTC.

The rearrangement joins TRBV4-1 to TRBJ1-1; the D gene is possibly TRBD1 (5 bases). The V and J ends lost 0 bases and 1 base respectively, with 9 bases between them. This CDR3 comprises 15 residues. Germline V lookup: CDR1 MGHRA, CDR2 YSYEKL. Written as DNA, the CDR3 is TGCGCCAGCAGCCAAGAGGTAGGGACGAACACTGAAGCTTTCTTT. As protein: CASSQEVGTNTEAFF.

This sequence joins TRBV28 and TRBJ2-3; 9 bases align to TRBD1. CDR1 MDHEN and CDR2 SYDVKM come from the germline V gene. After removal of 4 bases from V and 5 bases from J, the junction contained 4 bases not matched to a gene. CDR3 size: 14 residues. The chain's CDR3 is CASSSLDRGDTQYF. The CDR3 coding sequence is TGTGCCAGCAGTTCCCTGGACAGGGGAGATACGCAGTATTTT.

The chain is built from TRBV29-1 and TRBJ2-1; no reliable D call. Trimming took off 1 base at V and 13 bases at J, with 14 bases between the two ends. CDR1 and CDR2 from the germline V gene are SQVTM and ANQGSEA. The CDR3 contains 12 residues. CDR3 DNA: TGCAGCGTTGAAGGAAACTCAGCCCAACAGTTCTTC. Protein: CSVEGNSAQQFF.

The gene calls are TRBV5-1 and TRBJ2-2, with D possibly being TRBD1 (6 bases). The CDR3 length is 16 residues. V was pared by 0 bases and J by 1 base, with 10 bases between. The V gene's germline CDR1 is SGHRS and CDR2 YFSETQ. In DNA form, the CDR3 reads TGCGCCAGCAGCTTGGGGTCAGGGGTGAACACCGGGGAGCTGTTTTTT. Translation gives CASSLGSGVNTGELFF.

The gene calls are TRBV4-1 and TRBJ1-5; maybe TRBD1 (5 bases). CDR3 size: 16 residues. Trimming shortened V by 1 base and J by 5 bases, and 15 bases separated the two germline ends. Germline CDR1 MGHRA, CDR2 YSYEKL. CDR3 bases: TGCGCCAGCAGCCAAGTCAAAGGGGACTACTATCAGCCCCAGCATTTT. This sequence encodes CASSQVKGDYYQPQHF.

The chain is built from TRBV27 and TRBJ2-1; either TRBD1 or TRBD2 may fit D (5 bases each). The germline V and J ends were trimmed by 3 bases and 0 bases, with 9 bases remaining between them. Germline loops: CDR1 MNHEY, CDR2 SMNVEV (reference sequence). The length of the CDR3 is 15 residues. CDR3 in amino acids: CASSFGGGSYNEQFF. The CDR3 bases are TGTGCCAGCAGTTTTGGGGGTGGCTCCTACAATGAGCAGTTCTTC.

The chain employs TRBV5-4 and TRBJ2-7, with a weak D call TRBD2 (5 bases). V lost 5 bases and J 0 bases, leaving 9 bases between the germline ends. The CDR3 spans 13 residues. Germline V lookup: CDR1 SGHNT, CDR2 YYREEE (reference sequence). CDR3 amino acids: CASRERCSYEQYV. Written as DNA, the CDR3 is TGTGCCAGCAGGGAGCGGTGCTCCTACGAGCAGTACGTC.

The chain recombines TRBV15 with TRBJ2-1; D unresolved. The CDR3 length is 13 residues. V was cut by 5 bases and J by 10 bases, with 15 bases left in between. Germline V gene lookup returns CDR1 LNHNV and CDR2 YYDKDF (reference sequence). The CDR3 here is CATSLSKGREQFF. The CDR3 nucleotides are TGTGCCACCAGCCTATCTAAGGGTAGGGAGCAGTTCTTC.

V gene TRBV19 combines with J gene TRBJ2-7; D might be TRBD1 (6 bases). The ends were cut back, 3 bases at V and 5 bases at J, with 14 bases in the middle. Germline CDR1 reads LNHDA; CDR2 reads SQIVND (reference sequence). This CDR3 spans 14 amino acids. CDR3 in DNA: TGTGCCAGTAGTATCTACCCAGGGGTCAACGAGCAGTACTTC. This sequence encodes CASSIYPGVNEQYF.

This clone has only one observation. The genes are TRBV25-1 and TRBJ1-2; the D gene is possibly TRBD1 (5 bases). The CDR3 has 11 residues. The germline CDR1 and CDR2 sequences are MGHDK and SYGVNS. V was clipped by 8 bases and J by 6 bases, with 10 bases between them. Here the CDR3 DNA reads TGTGCCAGCTCTGGGGGTAATGGCTACACCTTC. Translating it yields CASSGGNGYTF.

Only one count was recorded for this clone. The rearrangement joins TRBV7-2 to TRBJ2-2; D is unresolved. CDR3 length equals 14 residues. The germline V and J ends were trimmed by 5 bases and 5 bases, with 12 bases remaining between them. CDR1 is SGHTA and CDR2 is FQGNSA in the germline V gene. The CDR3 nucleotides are TGTGCCAGCAGCCCCGGATTGAGGACCGGGGAGCTGTTTTTT. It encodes CASSPGLRTGELFF.

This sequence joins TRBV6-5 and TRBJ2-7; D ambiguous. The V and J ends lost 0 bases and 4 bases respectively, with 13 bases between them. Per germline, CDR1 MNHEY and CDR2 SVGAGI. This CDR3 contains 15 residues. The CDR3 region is CASSYSSGNQYEQYF. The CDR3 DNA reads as TGTGCCAGCAGTTACTCATCGGGCAACCAATACGAGCAGTACTTC.

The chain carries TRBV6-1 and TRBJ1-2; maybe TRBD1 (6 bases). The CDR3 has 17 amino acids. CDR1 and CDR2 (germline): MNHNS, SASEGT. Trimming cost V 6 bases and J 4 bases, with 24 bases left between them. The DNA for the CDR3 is TGTGCCAGCAGCGAACAGGGAGCTGGCCCCCTGGGCTATGGCTACACCTTC. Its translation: CASSEQGAGPLGYGYTF.

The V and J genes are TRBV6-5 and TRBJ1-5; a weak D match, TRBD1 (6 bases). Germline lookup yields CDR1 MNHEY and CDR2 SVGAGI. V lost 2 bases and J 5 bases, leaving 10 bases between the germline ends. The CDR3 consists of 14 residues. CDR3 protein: CASSYMAGDQPQHF. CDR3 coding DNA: TGTGCCAGCAGTTACATGGCAGGGGATCAGCCCCAGCATTTT.

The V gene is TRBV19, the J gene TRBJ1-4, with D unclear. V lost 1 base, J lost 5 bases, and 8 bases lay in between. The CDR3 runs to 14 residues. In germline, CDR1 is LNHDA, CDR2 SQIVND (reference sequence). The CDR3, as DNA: TGTGCCAGTAGTATAGCCGCTATAAATGAAAAACTGTTTTTT. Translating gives CASSIAAINEKLFF.

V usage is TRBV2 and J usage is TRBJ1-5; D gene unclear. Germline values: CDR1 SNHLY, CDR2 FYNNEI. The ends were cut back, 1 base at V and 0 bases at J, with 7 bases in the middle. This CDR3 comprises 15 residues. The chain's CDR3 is CASSEDSGSNQPQHF. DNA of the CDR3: TGTGCCAGCAGTGAAGACTCCGGTAGCAATCAGCCCCAGCATTTT.